Below, 12 T cell receptor beta chains from the same sample are listed, as sequenced in a study of blood T cell repertoires in COVID-19. Profiled with immunoSEQ multiplex PCR; TCRdb holds only in-frame clones, not every one. The table includes roughly 340,000 clones, 80% to 90% detected once. The specimen sequenced was peripheral blood. Receptors were obtained from a woman in her forties or fifties with COVID-19, enrolled during active disease.

This clone was detected once. The genes are TRBV18 and TRBJ2-5; D gene unclear. Germline CDR1 reads KGHSH; CDR2 reads LQKENI. V gave up 4 bases and J gave up 3 bases, with 6 bases separating them. This CDR3 is built from 12 residues. This CDR3 is CASSLSEETQYF. The CDR3 region has the DNA TGTGCCAGCTCACTCAGCGAAGAGACCCAGTACTTC.

A single count supports this clone. This chain uses TRBV4-1 with TRBJ2-7; D gene unclear. The CDR3 is 16 amino acids. Germline V gene sequence: CDR1 MGHRA, CDR2 YSYEKL. Between the trimmed V and J ends, which lost 0 bases and 6 bases, there was a span of 18 bases. The CDR3 DNA sequence: TGCGCCAGCAGCCAAGAGCCTGCTAATTACGCTACCGAGCAGTACTTC. It specifies CASSQEPANYATEQYF.

This chain links TRBV5-6 with TRBJ1-2; D unclear. This CDR3 comprises 14 residues. Trimming removed 3 bases at V and 7 bases at J, with 16 bases between. CDR1 is SGHDT and CDR2 is YYEEEE in the germline V gene. CDR3 amino acids: CASSSAGGETGYTF. CDR3 nucleotide sequence: TGTGCCAGCAGCTCGGCCGGAGGCGAAACTGGCTACACCTTC.

This clone was observed once. The V gene is TRBV6-2 or TRBV6-3, the J gene TRBJ1-5, with D perhaps matching TRBD1 (6 bases). CDR1 is MNHEY and CDR2 is SVGEGT in the germline V gene. This CDR3 is 18 amino acids long. Trimming cost V 2 bases and J 6 bases, with 23 bases left between them. The CDR3 DNA is TGTGCCAGCAGTTACGGGGGCCGGGACGGACTGCGTGGTCAGCCCCAGCATTTT. This sequence encodes CASSYGGRDGLRGQPQHF.

The genes are TRBV5-4 and TRBJ2-4, with D possibly being TRBD2 (5 bases). The CDR3 is 14 amino acids. The ends were cut back, 0 bases at V and 5 bases at J, with 9 bases in the middle. CDR1 and CDR2 (germline): SGHNT, YYREEE (reference sequence). The CDR3 DNA sequence: TGTGCCAGCAGCTTGGACGAGGGTGAAAACATTCAGTACTTC. Translation: CASSLDEGENIQYF.

This CDR3 is CSVEVGGYGYTF. The CDR3 DNA reads as TGCAGCGTTGAGGTGGGGGGCTATGGCTACACCTTC. V is TRBV29-1 and J is TRBJ1-2; a weak D match, TRBD1 (5 bases). This CDR3 has 12 residues. V was clipped by 3 bases and J by 4 bases, with 9 bases between them. Per the germline V gene, CDR1 is SQVTM and CDR2 is ANQGSEA.

This chain links TRBV27 with TRBJ2-2; D is ambiguous. The V gene lost 5 bases and the J gene lost 4 bases, with 8 bases spanning the gap. This CDR3 contains 13 residues. Germline V gene lookup returns CDR1 MNHEY and CDR2 SMNVEV (reference sequence). CDR3 sequence (DNA): TGTGCCAGCAGTGAGCTAATCACCGGGGAGCTGTTTTTT. Residues: CASSELITGELFF.

This chain joins TRBV5-6 and TRBJ2-1; 9 positions agree with TRBD1. Germline lookup yields CDR1 SGHDT and CDR2 YYEEEE. The V segment lost 6 bases and the J segment 2 bases; nucleotides outside the gene matches: 9. The CDR3 loop spans 16 amino acids. The CDR3 region is CASNRLDRGAYNEQFF. The CDR3 bases are TGTGCCAGCAACAGACTGGACAGGGGCGCCTACAATGAGCAGTTCTTC.

The count of this clone is one. The chain couples TRBV10-3 to TRBJ2-1; TRBD2 matches 9 bases. The germline gives CDR1 ENHRY, CDR2 SYGVKD. V was pared by 3 bases and J by 0 bases, with 3 bases of the junction left unmatched. The CDR3 runs 16 residues. The CDR3 coding sequence is TGTGCCATCAGTGATTCTAGCGGGGACTCCTACAATGAGCAGTTCTTC. This codes for CAISDSSGDSYNEQFF.

This chain joins TRBV4-1 and TRBJ2-7; maybe TRBD1 (5 bases). This CDR3 comprises 16 residues. Germline-derived CDR1 and CDR2 are MGHRA and YSYEKL. Trimming cost V 0 bases and J 3 bases, with 15 bases left between them. CDR3 sequence reads: CASSQDFQGTSYEQYF. The CDR3 DNA reads TGCGCCAGCAGCCAAGATTTTCAGGGCACAAGCTACGAGCAGTACTTC.

J is TRBJ2-1 and V is TRBV15; the D is unclear. V gave up 5 bases and J gave up 0 bases, with 14 bases separating them. This CDR3 has 16 residues. Germline lookup yields CDR1 LNHNV and CDR2 YYDKDF (reference sequence). In DNA form, the CDR3 reads TGTGCCACCAGCCCCCGTTCTATCATCTCCTACAATGAGCAGTTCTTC. Its protein product is CATSPRSIISYNEQFF.

V gene TRBV5-4 combines with J gene TRBJ2-3, with 9 bases matching TRBD2. This CDR3 comprises 18 residues. Trimming took 0 bases from V and 0 from J; bases not matched to a gene: 8. CDR1 is SGHNT and CDR2 is YYREEE in the germline V gene (reference sequence). CDR3 nucleotide sequence: TGTGCCAGCAGCTTGGCTAGCGGGGCGGGGTCTAGCACAGATACGCAGTATTTT. Its protein product is CASSLASGAGSSTDTQYF.